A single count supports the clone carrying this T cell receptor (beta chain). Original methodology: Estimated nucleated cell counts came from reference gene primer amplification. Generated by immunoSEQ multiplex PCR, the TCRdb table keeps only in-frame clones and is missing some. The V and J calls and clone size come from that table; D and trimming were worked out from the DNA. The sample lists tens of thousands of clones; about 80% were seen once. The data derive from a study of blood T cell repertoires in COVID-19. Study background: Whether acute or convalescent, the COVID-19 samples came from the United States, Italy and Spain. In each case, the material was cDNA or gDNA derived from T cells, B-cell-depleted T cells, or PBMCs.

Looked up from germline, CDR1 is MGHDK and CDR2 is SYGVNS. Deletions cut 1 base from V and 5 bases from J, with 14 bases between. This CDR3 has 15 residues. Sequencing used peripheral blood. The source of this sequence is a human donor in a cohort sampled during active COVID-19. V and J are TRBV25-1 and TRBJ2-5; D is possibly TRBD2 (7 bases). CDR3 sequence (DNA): TGTGCCAGCAGTGAATCGCGGGGGCAAGGGGAGACCCAGTACTTC. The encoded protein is CASSESRGQGETQYF. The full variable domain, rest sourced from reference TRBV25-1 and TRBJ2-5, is EADIYQTPRYLVIGTGKKITLECSQTMGHDKMYWYQQDPGMELHLIHYSYGVNSTEKGDLSSESTVSRIRTEHFPLTLESARPSHTSQYLCASSESRGQGETQYFGPGTRLLVL.